A single T cell receptor (beta chain) is shown here with its context. What it binds is unknown. Trimming stripped 0 bases from V and 0 bases from J, with 12 bases between. Germline CDR1 DFQATT, CDR2 SNEGSKA (reference sequence). The CDR3 is 15 residues long. This record comes from a study of T cell repertoires in cytomegalovirus infection. As for the study in general: Public TCR beta signatures were indicative of both CMV infection and a matching HLA type.

Points from the study as a whole: Pooled public TCR beta family frequency picked out CMV carriers with the relevant HLA. There were HLA-C-restricted CMV-specific TCR beta clonotypes dominating the ex vivo response.

One entry per CDR3 protein, called by TCRdb with MiXCR from the reads. This sample yields roughly 68,000 distinct CDR3 sequences, of which 22% are seen a single time; around 79% belongs to the top ten. Input material: PBMCs, sequenced either directly or after in vitro stimulation (not recorded which). The rearrangement uses TRBV20-1 and TRBJ2-7, with D possibly being TRBD2 (5 bases). The receptor was derived from a human donor in good health (CMV status not recorded). Some clones in this sample may be carry-over from other donors' samples. Here the CDR3 DNA reads TGCAGTGCTAGAGATGCGGGTAGGAGCTCCTACGAGCAGTACGTC. It is translated as CSARDAGRSSYEQYV.